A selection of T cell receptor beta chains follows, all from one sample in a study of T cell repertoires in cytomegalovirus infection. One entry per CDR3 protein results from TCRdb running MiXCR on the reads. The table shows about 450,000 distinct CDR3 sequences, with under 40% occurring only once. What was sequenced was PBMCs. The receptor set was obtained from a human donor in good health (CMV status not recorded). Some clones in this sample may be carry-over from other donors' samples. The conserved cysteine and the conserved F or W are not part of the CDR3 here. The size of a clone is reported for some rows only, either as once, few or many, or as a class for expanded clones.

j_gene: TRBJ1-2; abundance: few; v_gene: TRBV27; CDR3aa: ASSSSGYGYT
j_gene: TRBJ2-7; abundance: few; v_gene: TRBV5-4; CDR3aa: ASSLGADSFYEQY
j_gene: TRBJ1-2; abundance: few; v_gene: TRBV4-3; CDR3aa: ASSQDHGTVYGYT
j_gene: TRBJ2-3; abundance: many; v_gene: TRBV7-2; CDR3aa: ASSPWTSGGLVDTQY
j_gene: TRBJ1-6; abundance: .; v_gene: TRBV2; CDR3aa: ALGSGLSSYNSPLH
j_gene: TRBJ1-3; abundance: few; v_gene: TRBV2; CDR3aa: ASKSDWWSGSGNTIY
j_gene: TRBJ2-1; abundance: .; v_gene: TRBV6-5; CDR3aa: ASSWGDNEQF
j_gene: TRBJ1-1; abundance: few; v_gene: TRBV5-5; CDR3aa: ASSFGGLVSEAF
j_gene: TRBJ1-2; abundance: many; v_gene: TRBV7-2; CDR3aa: ASSLGDRYGYT
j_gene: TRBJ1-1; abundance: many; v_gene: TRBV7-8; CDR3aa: ASSLRAGGMNTEAF
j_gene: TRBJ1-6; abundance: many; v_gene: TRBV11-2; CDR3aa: ASRRTLVSYNSPLH
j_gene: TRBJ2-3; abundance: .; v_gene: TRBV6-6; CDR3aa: ASSYTPLRQGGTDTQY
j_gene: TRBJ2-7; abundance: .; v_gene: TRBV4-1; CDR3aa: ASSQELTGLGYEQY
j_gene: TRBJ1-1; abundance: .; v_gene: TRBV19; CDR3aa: ASTPTGASTEAF
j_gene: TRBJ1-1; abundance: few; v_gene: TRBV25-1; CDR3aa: ASSADRGPNTEAF
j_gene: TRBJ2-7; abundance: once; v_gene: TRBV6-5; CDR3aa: ASSAYRGQAPDGQY
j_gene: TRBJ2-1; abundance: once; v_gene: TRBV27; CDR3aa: ASSFYTGDHEQF
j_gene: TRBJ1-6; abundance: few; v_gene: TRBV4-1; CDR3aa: ASSPWADYNSPLH
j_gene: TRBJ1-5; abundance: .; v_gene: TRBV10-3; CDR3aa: AISDLGQGGGPQH
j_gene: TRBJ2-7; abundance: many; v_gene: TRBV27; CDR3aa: ASRPRGRGWSYEQY
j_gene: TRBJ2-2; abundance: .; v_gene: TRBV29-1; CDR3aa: SVDISGANTGELF
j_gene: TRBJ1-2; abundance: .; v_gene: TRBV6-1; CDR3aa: ASSQSGRGSYGYT
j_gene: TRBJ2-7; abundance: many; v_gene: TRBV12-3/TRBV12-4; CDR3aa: ASSTKTGNEQY
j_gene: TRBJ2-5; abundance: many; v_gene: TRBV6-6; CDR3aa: ASGLIAWETQY
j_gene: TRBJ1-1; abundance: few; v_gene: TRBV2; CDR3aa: ASSPVLNTEAF
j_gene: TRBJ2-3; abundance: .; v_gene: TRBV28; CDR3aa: ASTFGGGSTDTQY
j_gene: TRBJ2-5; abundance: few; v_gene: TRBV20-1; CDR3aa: SASYGQGGETQY
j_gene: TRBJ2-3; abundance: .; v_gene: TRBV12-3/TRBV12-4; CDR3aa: ASSLIGGTDTQY
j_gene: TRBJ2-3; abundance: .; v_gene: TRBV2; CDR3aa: ATRDGSTDTQY